The 9 T cell receptor beta chains listed next were all sequenced from one sample in a study of preoperative IRX-2 immunotherapy in early breast cancer. Treatment defined: preoperative locoregional IRX-2 cytokine immunotherapy. This table comes from immunoSEQ multiplex PCR, and its TCRdb copy is limited to in-frame clones, with some not included. Among fewer than 70,000 clones listed, roughly 95% were seen once. Collection of the sample occurred from a patient treated with IRX-2 immunotherapy. The receptors were gathered from a human donor with breast cancer.

The V and J genes are TRBV6-6 and TRBJ1-1; 7 bases agree with TRBD1. This CDR3 is 15 amino acids long. Germline V gene sequence: CDR1 MNHNY, CDR2 SVGAGI (reference sequence). After removal of 4 bases from V and 1 base from J, the junction contained 6 bases not matched to a gene. CDR3 coding DNA: TGTGCCAGCAGTTCCTCCGACAGGGAGAACACTGAAGCTTTCTTT. It is translated as CASSSSDRENTEAFF.

J is TRBJ2-3 and V is TRBV5-1; D gene unclear. The CDR3 runs to 15 residues. The germline V gene encodes CDR1 SGHRS and CDR2 YFSETQ. The V end lost 0 bases, the J end lost 5 bases, and 13 bases lay between the germline ends. The CDR3 region has the DNA TGCGCCAGCAGCTTGGAGGGCTCTTCAGGAGATACGCAGTATTTT. The encoded protein is CASSLEGSSGDTQYF.

The chain combines TRBV7-2 with TRBJ2-7; D might be TRBD2 (5 bases). The germline V and J ends were trimmed by 6 bases and 3 bases, with 12 bases remaining between them. Germline CDR1 SGHTA, CDR2 FQGNSA. The CDR3 extends over 13 amino acids. CDR3 DNA: TGTGCCAGCAGTTCACTAGTAGGCTACGAGCAGTACTTC. Its translation: CASSSLVGYEQYF.

The chain recombines TRBV28 with TRBJ1-4; D is undetermined. The CDR3 totals 14 residues. Trimming cost V 5 bases and J 0 bases, with 7 bases left between them. Per the germline V gene, CDR1 is MDHEN and CDR2 is SYDVKM. The CDR3 DNA sequence: TGTGCCAGCAGTAGACTGCCAACTAATGAAAAACTGTTTTTT. This encodes CASSRLPTNEKLFF.

The rearrangement links TRBV18 to TRBJ1-3; TRBD1 matches at 7 bases. CDR3 length equals 16 residues. Germline CDR1 and CDR2: KGHSH and LQKENI. After removal of 4 bases from V and 0 bases from J, the junction contained 6 bases not matched to a gene. The CDR3 DNA sequence: TGTGCCAGCTCACAAGGACAGGTTAGCTCTGGAAACACCATATATTTT. It specifies CASSQGQVSSGNTIYF.

The chain combines TRBV19 with TRBJ2-1; no clear D gene. Germline loops: CDR1 LNHDA, CDR2 SQIVND (reference sequence). CDR3 length: 12 amino acids. V was cut by 6 bases and J by 4 bases, with 7 bases left in between. The chain's CDR3 is CASSDTYNEQFF. CDR3 sequence (DNA): TGTGCCAGTAGCGACACGTACAATGAGCAGTTCTTC.

The V and J genes are TRBV30 and TRBJ1-1; D ambiguous. Germline loops: CDR1 GTSNPN, CDR2 SVGIG (reference sequence). Deletions cut 0 bases from V and 4 bases from J, with 12 bases between. The CDR3 contains 14 residues. CDR3 sequence reads: CAWSVRLGFTEAFF. The CDR3 DNA follows: TGTGCCTGGAGTGTACGGCTAGGATTCACTGAAGCTTTCTTT.

This sequence joins TRBV7-8 and TRBJ2-7; D unclear. Germline V lookup: CDR1 SGHVS, CDR2 FQNEAQ. CDR3 length: 15 residues. Trimming took 1 base from V and 4 from J, leaving 14 bases between them. CDR3 in amino acids: CASSLVEGQVYEQYF. CDR3 nucleotide sequence: TGTGCCAGCAGCTTAGTAGAAGGGCAGGTTTACGAGCAGTACTTC.

J is TRBJ1-1 and V is TRBV7-2; D remains unclear. The germline gives CDR1 SGHTA, CDR2 FQGNSA. The CDR3 runs 14 residues. Trimming stripped 5 bases from V and 0 bases from J, with 10 bases between. CDR3 nucleotides: TGTGCCAGCAGCATGGGAGGATTGAACACTGAAGCTTTCTTT. Amino acid sequence: CASSMGGLNTEAFF.